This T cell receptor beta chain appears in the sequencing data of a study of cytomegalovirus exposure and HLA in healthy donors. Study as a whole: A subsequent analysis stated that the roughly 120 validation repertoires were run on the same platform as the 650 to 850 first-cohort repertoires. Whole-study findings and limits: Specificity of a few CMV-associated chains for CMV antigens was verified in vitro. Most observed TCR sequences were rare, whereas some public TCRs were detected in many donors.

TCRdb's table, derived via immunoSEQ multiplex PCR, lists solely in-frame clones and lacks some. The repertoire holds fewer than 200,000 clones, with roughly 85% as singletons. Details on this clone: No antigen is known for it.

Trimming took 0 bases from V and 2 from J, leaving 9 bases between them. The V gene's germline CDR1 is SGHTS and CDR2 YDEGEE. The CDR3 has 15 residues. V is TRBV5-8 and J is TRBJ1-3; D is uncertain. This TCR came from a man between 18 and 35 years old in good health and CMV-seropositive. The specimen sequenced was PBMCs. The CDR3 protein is CASSLEQYTGNTIYF. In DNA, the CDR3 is TGTGCCAGCAGCTTGGAACAGTACACTGGAAACACCATATATTTT. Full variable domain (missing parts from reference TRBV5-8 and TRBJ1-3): EAGVTQSPTHLIKTRGQQATLRCSPISGHTSVYWYQQALGLGLQFLLWYDEGEERNRGNFPPRFSGRQFPNYSSELNVNALELEDSALYLCASSLEQYTGNTIYFGEGSWLTVV.